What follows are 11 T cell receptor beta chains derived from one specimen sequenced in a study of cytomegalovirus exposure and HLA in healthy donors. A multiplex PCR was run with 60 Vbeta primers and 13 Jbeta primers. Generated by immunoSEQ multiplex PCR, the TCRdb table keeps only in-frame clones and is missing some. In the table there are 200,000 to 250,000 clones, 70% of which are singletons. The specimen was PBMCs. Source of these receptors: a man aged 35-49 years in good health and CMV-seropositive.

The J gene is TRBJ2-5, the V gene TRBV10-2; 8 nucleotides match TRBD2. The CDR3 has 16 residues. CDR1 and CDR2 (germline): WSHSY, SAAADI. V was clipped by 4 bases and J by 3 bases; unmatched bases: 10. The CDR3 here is CASSVGGGPIEETQYF. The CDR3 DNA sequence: TGCGCCAGCAGTGTCGGGGGGGGGCCTATTGAAGAGACCCAGTACTTC.

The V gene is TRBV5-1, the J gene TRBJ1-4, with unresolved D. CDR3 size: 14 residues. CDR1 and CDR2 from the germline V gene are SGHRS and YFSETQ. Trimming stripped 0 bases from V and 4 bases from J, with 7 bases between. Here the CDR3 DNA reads TGCGCCAGCAGCTTGGGACTGAGTAATGAAAAACTGTTTTTT. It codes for CASSLGLSNEKLFF.

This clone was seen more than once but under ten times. The CDR3 DNA sequence: TGTGCCAGCAGTTTAACCCCGGGACTAAGAAGCTCCGAGCAGTACTTC. Encoded protein: CASSLTPGLRSSEQYF. The V and J genes are TRBV27 and TRBJ2-7; 7 nucleotides line up with TRBD2. This CDR3 contains 16 residues. Trimming took 2 bases from V and 6 from J; bases not matched to a gene: 13. The germline V gene encodes CDR1 MNHEY and CDR2 SMNVEV (reference sequence).

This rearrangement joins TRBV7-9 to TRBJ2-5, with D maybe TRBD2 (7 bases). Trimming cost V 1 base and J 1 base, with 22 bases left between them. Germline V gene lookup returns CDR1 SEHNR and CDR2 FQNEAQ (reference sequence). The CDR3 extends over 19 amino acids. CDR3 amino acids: CASSLGRDIRGGPQETQYF. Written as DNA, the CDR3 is TGTGCCAGCAGCTTAGGCCGGGACATACGCGGGGGCCCCCAAGAGACCCAGTACTTC.

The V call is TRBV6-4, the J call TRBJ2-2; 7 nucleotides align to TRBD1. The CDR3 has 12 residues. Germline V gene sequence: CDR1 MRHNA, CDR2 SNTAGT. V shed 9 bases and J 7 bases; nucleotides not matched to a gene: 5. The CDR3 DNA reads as TGTGCCAGGCAGGGGGTTAACGGGGAGCTGTTTTTT. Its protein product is CARQGVNGELFF.

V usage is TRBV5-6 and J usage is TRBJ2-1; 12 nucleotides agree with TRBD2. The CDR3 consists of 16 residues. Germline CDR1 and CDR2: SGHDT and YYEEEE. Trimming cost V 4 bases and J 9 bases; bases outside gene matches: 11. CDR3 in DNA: TGTGCCAGCAGCAAGATCCTAGCGGGAGGGCCCGGTGAGCAGTTCTTC. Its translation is CASSKILAGGPGEQFF. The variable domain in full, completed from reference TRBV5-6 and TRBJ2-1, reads DAGVTQSPTHLIKTRGQQVTLRCSPKSGHDTVSWYQQALGQGPQFIFQYYEEEERQRGNFPDRFSGHQFPNYSSELNVNALLLGDSALYLCASSKILAGGPGEQFFGPGTRLTVL.

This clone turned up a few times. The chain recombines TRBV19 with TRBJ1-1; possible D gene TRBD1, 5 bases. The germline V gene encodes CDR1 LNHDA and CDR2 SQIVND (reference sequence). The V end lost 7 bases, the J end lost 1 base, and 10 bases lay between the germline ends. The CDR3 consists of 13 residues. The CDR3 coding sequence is TGTGCCAGTAACCTGGGGCAGAACACTGAAGCTTTCTTT. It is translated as CASNLGQNTEAFF.

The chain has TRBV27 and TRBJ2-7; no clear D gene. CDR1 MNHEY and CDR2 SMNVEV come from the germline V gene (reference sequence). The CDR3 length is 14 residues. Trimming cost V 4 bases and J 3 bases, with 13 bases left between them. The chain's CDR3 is CASSSVSLNYEQYF. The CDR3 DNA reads TGTGCCAGCAGTTCTGTTAGCCTGAACTACGAGCAGTACTTC.

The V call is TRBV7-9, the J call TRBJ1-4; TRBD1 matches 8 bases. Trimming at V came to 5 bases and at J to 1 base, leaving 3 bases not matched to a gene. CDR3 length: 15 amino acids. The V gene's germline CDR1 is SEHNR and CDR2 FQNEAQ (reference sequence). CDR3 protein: CASSGTGLTNEKLFF. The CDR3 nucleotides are TGTGCCAGCAGCGGGACAGGATTAACTAATGAAAAACTGTTTTTT.

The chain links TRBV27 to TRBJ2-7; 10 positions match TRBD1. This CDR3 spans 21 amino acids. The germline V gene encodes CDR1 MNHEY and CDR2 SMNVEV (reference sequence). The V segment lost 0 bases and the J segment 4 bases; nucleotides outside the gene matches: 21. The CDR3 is CASSLSWVPGQGYGGTYEQYF. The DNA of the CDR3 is TGTGCCAGCAGTTTATCGTGGGTTCCGGGACAGGGGTACGGGGGAACTTACGAGCAGTACTTC.

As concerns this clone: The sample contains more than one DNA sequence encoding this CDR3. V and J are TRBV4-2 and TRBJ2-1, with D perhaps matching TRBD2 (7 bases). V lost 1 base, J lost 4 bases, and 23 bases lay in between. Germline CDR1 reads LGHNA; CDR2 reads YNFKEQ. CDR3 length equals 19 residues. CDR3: CASSQAPTTRGGYYNEQFF. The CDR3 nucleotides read TGTGCCAGCAGCCAAGCCCCGACCACCCGCGGGGGCTATTACAATGAGCAGTTCTTC.